Included here is one TCR beta chain sequence, with context. The target of this receptor is not known. Base quality data are lacking; no much larger clone is found one base away. The cohort consisted of some 730 healthy bone marrow donors. All cohort members were sampled while nominally healthy, although unrecorded immune exposures were likely present. The donor tested CMV seronegative and was one of the 352 seronegative cohort members. Each donor provided a peripheral blood sample, and peripheral blood mononuclear cells were used for TCR beta sequencing. Genomic DNA extraction from the blood cell samples was performed with the Qiagen DNeasy Blood Extraction Kit. The library came from the immunoSEQ multiplex PCR assay. For the multiplex PCR, a mixture combining 60 forward primers for TCR Vbeta segments and 13 reverse primers for TCR Jbeta segments was used. Amplification of the CDR3 region of rearranged TCR beta genes was performed with a multiplex PCR assay on genomic DNA. On the Illumina HiSeq System, the amplified TCR beta libraries were sequenced as 87-base-pair reads. Under the source paper's analysis protocol: In a later analysis, 80 million or so unique TCR beta chains were counted across the approximately 640 repertoires, and approximately 11 million of these chains were shared by at least two donors. A nearest-neighbor algorithm error-corrected the raw reads and collapsed the reads into unique sequences, merging closely related sequences to remove PCR and sequencing errors. To assign V, D and J gene segments, CDR3 sequences were aligned to IMGT reference sequences. For a sequence to be retained, a match of at least six nucleotides was required to both a V gene segment and a J gene segment. Rearrangements were classified as productive when the CDR3 lacked stop codons and remained in frame with V and J, and all other rearrangements were classified as non-productive. Following IMGT convention, CDR3 was defined as the stretch from the second conserved V-encoded cysteine up to the conserved J-encoded phenylalanine. The earlier analysis of about 610 of the donors excluded sequences that lacked an unambiguous match to a single V gene segment. An earlier analysis of about 600 of the donors called V segments functional above 56.7% productive rearrangements and segregating when the between-donor standard deviation exceeded 5%. A statistical classification framework was built for diagnosing cytomegalovirus status from the catalog of TCR beta chain sequences. In a later analysis, TCR nucleotide sequences were compared against IMGT/GENE-DB human TR gene sequences so that V and J genes could be assigned. A later analysis assigned CDR3 sequences and most-parsimonious VDJ recombination scenarios with the TCRdist pipeline. In a later analysis, each TCR beta chain was defined by its CDR3 amino acid sequence together with its V-gene family, and reads lacking a unique V-gene family were excluded. In a later analysis, several hundred highly shared, low-generation-probability nucleotide sequences were removed to address suspected cross-contamination and a sequencing artifact. For each public chain, a later analysis derived a clonal expansion index from normalized ranks of inferred template counts within each repertoire. In a later analysis, generation probabilities were computed with a VDJ recombination model fitted to out-of-frame rearrangements, and the resulting probabilities were checked against IGoR. In a later analysis, TCR-TCR, TCR-HLA and TCR-CMV co-occurrence was scored with hypergeometric tests, and a repertoire-size bias correction was applied to TCR pairs. In a later analysis, false discovery rates were estimated by permuting HLA or CMV assignments 20 times. A later analysis grouped co-occurring TCRs with DBSCAN, adding TCRdist sequence similarity when clustering within HLA-allele-positive subsets. For co-occurrence clustering, repertoires with fewer than 30,000 or more than 120,000 public chains were excluded, along with five repertoires with anomalous nucleotide sharing. TCRdb took this table from immuneACCESS and kept in-frame rearrangements with V and J called. Such tables lack part of the clones; where checked against another copy, unresolved V genes explain under half of the gap, and the rest is unexplained. That table supplies the V and J calls and clone size; D and trimming were determined from the DNA. This sample is represented by 70,000 to 95,000 clones; around 79% of them were singletons. Together, the top ten hold approximately 1.5% of the sample.

This specimen belongs to a study of cytomegalovirus exposure and HLA in healthy donors (dated by TCRdb to 2017 to 2019). Context from the whole study: An earlier analysis of roughly 500 of the donors reported 250 to 350 Gb of sequence data and 120 million or so unique TCR beta sequences from about 179 million T cells. High-throughput TCR immunosequencing, statistical association of individual TCRs with disease status, and machine learning were combined to predict cytomegalovirus infection status. Rather than using new phenotypic data, the later analysis identified candidate immune exposures from TCR beta sequences and from how often those sequences occurred across donors. Donor age, sex, ethnicity and CMV serostatus were compiled together with the repertoire data. HLA typing covered class I and class II loci at four-digit resolution. Using immunosequencing, the study profiled T cell repertoires from some 670 subjects and related those repertoires to cytomegalovirus serostatus. Among some 400 genotyped donors of the cohort, an average of 235,054 unique TCR beta nucleotide sequences were sequenced per donor, roughly 20% of them non-productive. Roughly 300 gigabases of sequencing data and some 85 million unique TCR sequences were included in an early release covering around 600 HLA-typed donors. A later analysis re-analyzed previously published TCR beta repertoires from approximately 700 donors and added high-resolution HLA genotyping to study TCR occurrence patterns. The study was designed to test whether signatures of past pathogen exposure could be identified by cataloging public T cell receptors. A later genetic analysis took genome-wide SNP genotypes for 398 of the 666 donors and used that subset as a discovery cohort. Every repertoire in the discovery cohort had been generated on one and the same sequencing platform. In an earlier analysis of 500 to 650 of the donors, high-throughput TCR beta sequencing was used to judge whether each TCR beta V gene segment behaved as functional or pseudogenic. The number of donors typed differed by locus, with 629-630 for A, B, C, DRB1 and DQB1, more than 500 for DQA1, 600 to 610 for DPA1, and some 450 for DPB1. Because of strong linkage in the cohort, roughly 5 DR-DQ haplotypes were treated as single units for association and clustering. A separate validation cohort of over 95 different subjects was used in addition to the 666-subject first cohort. Among the approximately 420 genotyped donors, 81% belonged to the genetic ancestry cluster associated with self-reported Caucasian donors. Overall results and qualifications from the work: A few of the identified cytomegalovirus-associated TCR beta chains were confirmed in vitro to be specific for cytomegalovirus antigens. A later genetic analysis reported fewer N-insertions in productive TCRs among donors in an Asian-associated ancestry cluster than the roughly 620-donor mean. In a later analysis, more than 15,000 TCR beta sequences were associated with specific HLA alleles at a false discovery rate of 0.05. Because the 87-base-pair reads could not distinguish some IMGT-functional V segments, including TRBV6-2 and TRBV6-3, those segments were excluded. A later analysis found that TCR association rates varied across HLA loci, with DRB1 alleles showing the most associated TCRs and HLA-C alleles the fewest. A cluster of highly shared sequence variants was judged likely to be a technical artifact of the sequencing pipeline. In a later genetic analysis, a missense DCLRE1C variant was associated with V-gene and J-gene trimming of TCR beta chains, and the association was replicated in an independent cohort. An earlier analysis of approximately 590 of the donors showed that most TCR beta V segments appeared in productive rearrangements either about 87% or about 30% of the time, which broadly matched IMGT annotations. Most TCR sequences were observed very rarely across donors, whereas some public TCRs were present in many individuals. Linkage disequilibrium might explain the correlated functional status among segregating V segments, but an unknown experimental factor could not be ruled out. Immune exposure information for the cohort was limited to CMV serostatus. A further reported finding was that TCR beta sequences accurately predicted the HLA-A and HLA-B alleles for most subjects in the first cohort. Strong co-occurrence of HLA alleles, especially DR and DQ, made assigning TCR associations to individual alleles difficult. HLA typing was unavailable for some donors at each locus, so association tests used only the typed subset. According to the authors, the approach could potentially be generalized to other disease states and immunological phenotypes. The cohort was sequenced for TCR beta chains only, and without alpha or paired-chain data the features that could be detected were limited. The presence/absence analyses assumed that sequencing depth was roughly uniform across donors, and that assumption may not be true. Because counts were too low, roughly 18 rarely observed V segments, including chromosome 9 orphons, were left out of the earlier analysis of approximately 500 of the donors. According to a later analysis, parvovirus B19, influenza, CMV and Epstein-Barr virus appeared linked to several top co-occurrence clusters. According to a later analysis, most CMV-associated TCR beta chains appeared to be HLA-restricted, and the HLA associations seemed to be driven largely by CMV exposure. The classifier was reported to diagnose cytomegalovirus status with high specificity and sensitivity in both the original cohort and the validation cohort. A total of roughly 160 TCR beta chains were listed by the study as associated with cytomegalovirus. In a later analysis, HLA-associated TCR beta chains were found to be more clonally expanded and to have lower generation probabilities than equally common non-associated chains.

V gives up 2 bases and J gives up 0 bases, and the segment between their germline ends measures 11 bases. CDR1 WNHNN and CDR2 SYGVQD were looked up in the germline V gene (reference sequence). Including the terminal cysteine and phenylalanine, the CDR3 comprises 15 residues. CDR3 DNA is the only sequence kept; it has 45 bases, read in frame from the first base. The specimen was PBMCs. The V gene is TRBV10-1 and the J gene is TRBJ2-7; 5 matching bases give a weak D call of TRBD2. The sequence derives from a man aged 35-49 years in good health and CMV-seronegative. The DNA sequence is TGCGCCAGCAGTGAGGCACTAGTCGCCTCCTACGAGCAGTACTTC. Translated, it reads CASSEALVASYEQYF.